This TCR beta chain was sequenced in a study of response to subunit inactivated influenza vaccine. This CDR3 is built from 14 residues. The germline V gene encodes CDR1 SNHLY and CDR2 FYNNEI. The ends lost 7 bases at V and 1 base at J; junction bases unmatched: 5. TCRdb processed the RT-PCR reads anew with MiXCR; each CDR3 protein has one entry. The sample lists around 530,000 distinct CDR3 sequences, 16% occurring once. On this clonotype: Its antigen is not identified.

Findings and limits, study-wide: Authors suggested each seasonal influenza vaccination recruits few new T cells.

This material consisted of CD4+ T cells sorted from PBMCs, taken roughly 24 months after vaccination. The sequence derives from a man in his fifties or sixties who received an inactivated influenza vaccine. J is TRBJ1-1 and V is TRBV2; 8 bases line up with TRBD1. The CDR3 sequence is CASKTGARNTEAFF. The CDR3 nucleotides are TGTGCCAGCAAGACAGGGGCAAGGAACACTGAAGCTTTCTTT.